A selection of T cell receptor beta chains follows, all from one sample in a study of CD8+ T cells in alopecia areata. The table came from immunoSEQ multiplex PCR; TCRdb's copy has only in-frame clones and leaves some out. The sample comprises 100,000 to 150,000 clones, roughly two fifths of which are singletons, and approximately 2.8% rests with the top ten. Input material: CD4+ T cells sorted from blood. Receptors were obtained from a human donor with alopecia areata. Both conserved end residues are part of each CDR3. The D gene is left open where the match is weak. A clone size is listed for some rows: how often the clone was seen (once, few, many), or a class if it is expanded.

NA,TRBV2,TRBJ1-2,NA,TGTGCCAGCAGGGAATCGGGCCAGAACTATGGCTACACCTTC,CASRESGQNYGYTF
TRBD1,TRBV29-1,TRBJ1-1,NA,TGCAGCGTCCTCAGGGGGCTGAACACTGAAGCTTTCTTT,CSVLRGLNTEAFF
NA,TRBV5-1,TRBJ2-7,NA,TGCGCCAGCAGCCCCGATTCTACCTACGAGCAGTACTTC,CASSPDSTYEQYF
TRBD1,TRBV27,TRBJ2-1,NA,TGTGCCAGCAGTACCGACAGGGGAAGGGGTAATGAGCAGTTCTTC,CASSTDRGRGNEQFF
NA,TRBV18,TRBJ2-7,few,TGTGCCAGCTCACCACAGGTCCCTACGAAGCAGTACTTC,CASSPQVPTKQYF
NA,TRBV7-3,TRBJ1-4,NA,TGTGCCAGCAGTCGCCTGTCGGGTGAAAAACTGTTTTTT,CASSRLSGEKLFF
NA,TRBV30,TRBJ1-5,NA,TGTGCCTGGAGTGGGGGGGCCAATCAGCCCCAGCATTTT,CAWSGGANQPQHF
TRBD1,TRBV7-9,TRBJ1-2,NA,TGTGCCAGCTTTCCGGGACAGGTGTTTCAGGGCTACACCTTC,CASFPGQVFQGYTF
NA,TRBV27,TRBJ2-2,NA,TGTGCCAGCAGCCCCACTCCGAACACCGGGGAGCTGTTTTTT,CASSPTPNTGELFF
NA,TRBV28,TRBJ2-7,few,TGTGCCAGCAGTTTTCAGGCCCCCTACGAGCAGTACTTC,CASSFQAPYEQYF
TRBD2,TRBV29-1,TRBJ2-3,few,TGCAGCGTTGGGGAGGGGACTAGCACAGATACGCAGTATTTT,CSVGEGTSTDTQYF
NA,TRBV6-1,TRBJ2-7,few,TGTGCCAGCAGTGAGATCAGGAGCCCCTACGAGCAGTACTTC,CASSEIRSPYEQYF
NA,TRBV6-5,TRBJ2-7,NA,TGTGCCAGCAGTTATAGGGGGACACCCGTCTACGAGCAGTACTTC,CASSYRGTPVYEQYF
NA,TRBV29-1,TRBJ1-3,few,TGCAGCACAATGATCGGGGTGGGAAACACCATATATTTT,CSTMIGVGNTIYF
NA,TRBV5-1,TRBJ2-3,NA,TGCGCCAGCAGCTTGGTGGAGGATGGCACAGATACGCAGTATTTT,CASSLVEDGTDTQYF
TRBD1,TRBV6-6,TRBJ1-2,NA,TGTGCCAGCAGTCTCAGCCTTGACAGGGAAGTTGATGGCTACACCTTC,CASSLSLDREVDGYTF
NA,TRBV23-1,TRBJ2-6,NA,TGCGCCAGCAGAACCGTCCCCGGTCAAACTTCGACGACGGTGGGGGTTGGGGCCAACGTCCTGACTTTC,CASRTVPGQTSTTVGVGANVLTF
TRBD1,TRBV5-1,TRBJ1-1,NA,TGCGCCAGCAGCCAGGGGGGGAACACTGAAGCTTTCTTT,CASSQGGNTEAFF
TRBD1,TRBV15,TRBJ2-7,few,TGTGCCACCAGCAGAGAGGGACAGTCCTACGAGCAGTACTTC,CATSREGQSYEQYF
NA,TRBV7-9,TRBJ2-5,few,TGTGCCAGCAGCATTAGAGTGGGACCTTTAACAGAGACCCAGTACTTC,CASSIRVGPLTETQYF
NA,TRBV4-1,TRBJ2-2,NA,TGCGCCAGCAGCTCCCGGGACCTACCCTTCGGCGGGGAGCTGTTTTTT,CASSSRDLPFGGELFF
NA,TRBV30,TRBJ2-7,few,TGTGCCTGGAGCCCCCTCGACGGCCTCTACGAGCAGTACTTC,CAWSPLDGLYEQYF
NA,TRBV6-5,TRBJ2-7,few,TGTGCCAGCAGCCGGAATGGGGGGGCCGAGCAGTACTTC,CASSRNGGAEQYF
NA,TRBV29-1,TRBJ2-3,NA,TGCAGCGTGGAGGACCCTTCACCCACAGATACGCAGTATTTT,CSVEDPSPTDTQYF
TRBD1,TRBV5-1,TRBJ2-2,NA,TGCGCCAGCAGAAGGGACAGGGGTACGGGGGAGCTGTTTTTT,CASRRDRGTGELFF
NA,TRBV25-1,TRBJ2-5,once,TGTGCCAGCAGTGCCCACAAAGAGACCCAGTACTTC,CASSAHKETQYF
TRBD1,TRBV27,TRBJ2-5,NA,TGTGCTAGCCCGGGACAGGGGGAGACCCAGTACTTC,CASPGQGETQYF
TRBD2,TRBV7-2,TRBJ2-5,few,TGTGCCAGCAGCCCCAGACTAGCGGCCACGTGGGAGACCCAGTACTTC,CASSPRLAATWETQYF
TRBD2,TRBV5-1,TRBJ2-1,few,TGCGCCAGCAGCCCCGGTGACTCGGGGAGGGATGATGAGCAGTTCTTC,CASSPGDSGRDDEQFF
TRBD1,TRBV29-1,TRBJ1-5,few,TGCAGCGTCGGACGGACAGGCGGACAGCCCCAGCATTTT,CSVGRTGGQPQHF
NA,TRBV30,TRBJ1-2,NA,TGTGCCTGGACAACGGGGGAGTGGGAAGGCTACACCTTC,CAWTTGEWEGYTF
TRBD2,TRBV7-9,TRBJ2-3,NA,TGTGCCAGCAGTTACAACGGGGGGACGCAGTATTTT,CASSYNGGTQYF
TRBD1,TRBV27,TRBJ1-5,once,TGTGCCAGCAGTCCCTGGGGACAGGGAAGAAATCAGCCCCAGCATTTT,CASSPWGQGRNQPQHF
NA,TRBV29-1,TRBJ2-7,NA,TGCAGCGTTGAAGATCTGGGAAAGGGTCTCCAGTACTTC,CSVEDLGKGLQYF
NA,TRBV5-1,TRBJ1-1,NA,TGCGCCAGCAGCTTTAGCGACGAAGCTTTCTTT,CASSFSDEAFF
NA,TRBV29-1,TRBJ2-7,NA,TGCAGCGTTGAGCGAGGACACGGCGACCGCGAGCAGTACTTC,CSVERGHGDREQYF
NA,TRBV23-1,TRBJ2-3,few,TGCGCCAGCAGTCACGGGAGAGCAGATACGCAGTATTTT,CASSHGRADTQYF
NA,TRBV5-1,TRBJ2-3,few,TGCGCCAGCAGCTTGGCCGCACTAGCCGGGGACACAGATACGCAGTATTTT,CASSLAALAGDTDTQYF
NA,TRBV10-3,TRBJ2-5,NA,TGTGCCATTCGAGGGATCCAAGAGACCCAGTACTTC,CAIRGIQETQYF
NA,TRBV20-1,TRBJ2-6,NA,TGCAGTGCCTTCGGGGCCAACGTCCTGACTTTC,CSAFGANVLTF
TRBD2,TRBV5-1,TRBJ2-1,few,TGCGCCAGCAGCTTTTCCGGCGGGGGGTACAATGAGCAGTTCTTC,CASSFSGGGYNEQFF
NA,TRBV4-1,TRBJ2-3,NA,TGCGCCAGCAGCCACTCTCCGCCGGGGCGGACTAGCACAGATACGCAGTATTTT,CASSHSPPGRTSTDTQYF
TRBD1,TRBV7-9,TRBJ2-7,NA,TGTGCCAGCAGCCCGCTGGACAGGGACTACGAGCAGTACTTC,CASSPLDRDYEQYF
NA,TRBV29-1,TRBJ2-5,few,TGCAGCGTTGAAGGGACATCGCGGGAGACCCAGTACTTC,CSVEGTSRETQYF
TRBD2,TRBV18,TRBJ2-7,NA,TGTGCCAGCTCACGGTTCGGGGTAGCGGGAGAGAACGAGCAGTACTTC,CASSRFGVAGENEQYF
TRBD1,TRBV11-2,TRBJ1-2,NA,TGTGCCAGCAGCCCTCAGGGGGAATATGGCTACACCTTC,CASSPQGEYGYTF
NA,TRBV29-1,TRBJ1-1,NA,TGCAGCGTTAAGGGGTGGGCTGAAGCTTTCTTT,CSVKGWAEAFF
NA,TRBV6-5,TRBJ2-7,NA,TGTGCCAGCATGGGCCGGTTCGAGCAGTACTTC,CASMGRFEQYF
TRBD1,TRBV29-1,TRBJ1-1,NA,TGCAGCGTGGGACAGGGGGCAGGGGCTGAAGCTTTCTTT,CSVGQGAGAEAFF
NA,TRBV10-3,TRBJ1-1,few,TGTGCCATCAGTGAGTCACAGGACCTGAACACTGAAGCTTTCTTT,CAISESQDLNTEAFF
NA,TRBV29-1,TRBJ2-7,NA,TGCAGTACCTCAGAAGGGGGTCCCTACGAGCAGTACTTC,CSTSEGGPYEQYF
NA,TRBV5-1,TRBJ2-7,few,TGCGCCAGCAGCTTGGCAGGGGGGACCTACGAGCAGTACTTC,CASSLAGGTYEQYF
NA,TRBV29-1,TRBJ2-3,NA,TGCAGCGTCCTGAAAGGCAGGGGCGGCACAGATACGCAGTATTTT,CSVLKGRGGTDTQYF
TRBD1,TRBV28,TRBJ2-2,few,TGTGCCAGCAGTTTGGGACAGCACACCGGGGAGCTGTTTTTT,CASSLGQHTGELFF
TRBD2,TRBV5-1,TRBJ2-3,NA,TGCGCCAGCAGCCCCGGGGGGGCCTCAGATACGCAGTATTTT,CASSPGGASDTQYF
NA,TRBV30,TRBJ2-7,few,TGTGCCTGGAGTGTACTAGGGACAATCGACGAGCAGTACTTC,CAWSVLGTIDEQYF
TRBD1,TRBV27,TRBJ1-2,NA,TGTGCCAGCAAGGCTCAGGGGGCCCTCTATGGCTACACCTTC,CASKAQGALYGYTF
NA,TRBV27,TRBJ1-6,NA,TGTGCCAGTCGTCCGGCAGTTAATTCACCCCTCCACTTT,CASRPAVNSPLHF
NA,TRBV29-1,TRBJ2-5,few,TGCAGCGCCTCCCCGGCGGAGACCCAGTACTTC,CSASPAETQYF